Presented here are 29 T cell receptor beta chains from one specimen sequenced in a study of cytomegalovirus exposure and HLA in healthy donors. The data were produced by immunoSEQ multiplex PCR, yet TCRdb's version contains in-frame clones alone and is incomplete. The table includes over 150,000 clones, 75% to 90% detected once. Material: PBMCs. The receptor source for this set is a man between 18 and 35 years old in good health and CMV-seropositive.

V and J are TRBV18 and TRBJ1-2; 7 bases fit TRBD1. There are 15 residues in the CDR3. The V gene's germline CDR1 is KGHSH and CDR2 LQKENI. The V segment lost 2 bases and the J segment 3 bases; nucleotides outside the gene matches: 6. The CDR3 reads CASSPNTGTDYGYTF. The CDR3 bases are TGTGCCAGCTCACCAAATACCGGGACAGACTATGGCTACACCTTC.

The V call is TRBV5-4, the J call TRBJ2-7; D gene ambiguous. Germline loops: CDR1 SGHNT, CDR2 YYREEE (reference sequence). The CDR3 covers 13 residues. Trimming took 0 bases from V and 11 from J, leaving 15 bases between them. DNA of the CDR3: TGTGCCAGCAGCTTGGACGGGTTCTACGCGGAGTACTTC. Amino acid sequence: CASSLDGFYAEYF.

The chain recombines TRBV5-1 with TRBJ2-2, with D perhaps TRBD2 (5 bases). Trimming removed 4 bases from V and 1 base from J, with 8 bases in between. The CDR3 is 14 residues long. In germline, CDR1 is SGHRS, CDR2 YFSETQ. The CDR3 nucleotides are TGCGCCAGCAGCCCGGGGTTGAACACCGGGGAGCTGTTTTTT. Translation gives CASSPGLNTGELFF.

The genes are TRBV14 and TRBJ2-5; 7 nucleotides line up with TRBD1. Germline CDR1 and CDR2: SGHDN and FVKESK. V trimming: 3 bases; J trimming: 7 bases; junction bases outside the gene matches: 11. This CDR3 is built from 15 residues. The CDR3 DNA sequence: TGTGCCAGCAGCCAGGACCGGGACAGAGCCAGGACCCAGTACTTC. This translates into CASSQDRDRARTQYF.

CDR3 loop: CASSHRVTPDEQYF. In DNA form, the CDR3 reads TGTGCCAGCAGCCACCGCGTGACACCGGACGAGCAGTACTTC. The chain employs TRBV7-2 and TRBJ2-7; D gene unclear. This CDR3 spans 14 amino acids. V was clipped by 5 bases and J by 5 bases, with 16 bases between them. Germline V lookup: CDR1 SGHTA, CDR2 FQGNSA. Combining the CDR3 with reference TRBV7-2 and TRBJ2-7 gives the whole variable domain GAGVSQSPSNKVTEKGKDVELRCDPISGHTALYWYRQSLGQGLEFLIYFQGNSAPDKSGLPSDRFSAERTGGSVSTLTIQRTQQEDSAVYLCASSHRVTPDEQYFGPGTRLTVT.

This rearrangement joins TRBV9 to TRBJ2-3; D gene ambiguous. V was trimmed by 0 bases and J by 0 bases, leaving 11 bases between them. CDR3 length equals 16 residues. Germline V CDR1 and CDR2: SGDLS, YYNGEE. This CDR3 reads CASSVAGGSSTDTQYF. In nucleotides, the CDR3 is TGTGCCAGCAGCGTAGCAGGTGGGTCCAGCACAGATACGCAGTATTTT.

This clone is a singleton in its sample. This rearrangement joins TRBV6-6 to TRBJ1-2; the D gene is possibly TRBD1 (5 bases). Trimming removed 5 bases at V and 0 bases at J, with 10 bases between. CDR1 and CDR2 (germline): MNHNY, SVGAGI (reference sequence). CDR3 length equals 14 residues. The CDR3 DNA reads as TGTGCCAGCAGTACCCGGACAACTAACTATGGCTACACCTTC. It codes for CASSTRTTNYGYTF.

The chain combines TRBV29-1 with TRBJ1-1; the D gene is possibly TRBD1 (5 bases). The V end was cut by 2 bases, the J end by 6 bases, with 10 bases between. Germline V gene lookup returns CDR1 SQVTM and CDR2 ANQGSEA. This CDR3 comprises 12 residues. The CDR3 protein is CSVESGSAEAFF. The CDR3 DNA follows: TGCAGCGTTGAATCAGGGTCCGCTGAAGCTTTCTTT. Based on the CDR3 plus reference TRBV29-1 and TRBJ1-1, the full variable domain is SAVISQKPSRDICQRGTSLTIQCQVDSQVTMMFWYRQQPGQSLTLIATANQGSEATYESGFVIDKFPISRPNLTFSTLTVSNMSPEDSSIYLCSVESGSAEAFFGQGTRLTVV.

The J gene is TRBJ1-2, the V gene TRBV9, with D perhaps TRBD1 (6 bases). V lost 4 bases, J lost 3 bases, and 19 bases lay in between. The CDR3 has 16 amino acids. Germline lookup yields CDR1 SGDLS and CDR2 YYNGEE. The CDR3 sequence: CASSPTTGALDYGYTF. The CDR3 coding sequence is TGTGCCAGCAGCCCAACGACAGGTGCTTTAGACTATGGCTACACCTTC.

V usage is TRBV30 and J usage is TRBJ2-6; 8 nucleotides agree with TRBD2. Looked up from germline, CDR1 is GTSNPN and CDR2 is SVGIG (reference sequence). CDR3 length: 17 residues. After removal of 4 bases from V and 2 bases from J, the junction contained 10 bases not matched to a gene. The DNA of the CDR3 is TGTGCCTGGACCTCCAGCGGGAGTTTCACTGGGGCCAACGTCCTGACTTTC. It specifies CAWTSSGSFTGANVLTF.

As DNA, the CDR3 is TGTGCCAGCAGCGCCCTAAATAGCAATCAGCCCCAGCATTTT. This gives the protein CASSALNSNQPQHF. The chain couples TRBV9 to TRBJ1-5; the D is unclear. Per germline, CDR1 SGDLS and CDR2 YYNGEE. The CDR3 totals 14 residues. Between the trimmed V and J ends, which lost 3 bases and 0 bases, there was a span of 7 bases.

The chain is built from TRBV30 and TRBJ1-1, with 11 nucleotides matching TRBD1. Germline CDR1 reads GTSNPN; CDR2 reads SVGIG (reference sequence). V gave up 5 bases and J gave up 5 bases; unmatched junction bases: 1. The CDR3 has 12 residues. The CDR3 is CAWGTGGTEAFF. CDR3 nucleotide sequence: TGTGCCTGGGGGACAGGGGGGACTGAAGCTTTCTTT.

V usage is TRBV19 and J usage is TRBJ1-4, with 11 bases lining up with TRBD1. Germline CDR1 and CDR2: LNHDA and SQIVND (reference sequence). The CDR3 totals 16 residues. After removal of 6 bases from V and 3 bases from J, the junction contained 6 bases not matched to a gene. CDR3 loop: CASRPGQGVSNEKLFF. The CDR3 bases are TGTGCCAGTAGACCGGGACAGGGGGTTTCTAATGAAAAACTGTTTTTT.

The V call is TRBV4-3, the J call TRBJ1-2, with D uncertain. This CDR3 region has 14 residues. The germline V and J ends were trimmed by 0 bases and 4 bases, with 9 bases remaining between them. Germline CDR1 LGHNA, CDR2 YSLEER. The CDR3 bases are TGCGCCAGCAGCCAAGACAACAGCGGCTATGGCTACACCTTC. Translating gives CASSQDNSGYGYTF.

The CDR3 reads CASSVDAANEKLFF. As DNA, the CDR3 is TGTGCCAGTTCGGTCGACGCGGCTAATGAAAAACTGTTTTTT. The rearrangement links TRBV19 to TRBJ1-4; D unresolved. The germline CDR1 and CDR2 sequences are LNHDA and SQIVND (reference sequence). This CDR3 region has 14 residues. V lost 8 bases to trimming and J lost 3 bases, with 13 bases between them.

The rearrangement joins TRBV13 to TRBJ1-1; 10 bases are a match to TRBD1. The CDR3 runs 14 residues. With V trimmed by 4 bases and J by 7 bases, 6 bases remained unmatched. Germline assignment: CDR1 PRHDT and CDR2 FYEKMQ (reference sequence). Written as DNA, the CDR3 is TGTGCCAGCAGCTCTAGTGACAGGGGGCTTGAAGCTTTCTTT. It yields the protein CASSSSDRGLEAFF.

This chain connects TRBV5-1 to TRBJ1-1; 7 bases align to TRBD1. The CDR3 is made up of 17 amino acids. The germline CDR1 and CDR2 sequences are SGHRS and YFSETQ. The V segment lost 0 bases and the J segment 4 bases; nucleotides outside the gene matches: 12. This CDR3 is CASSLAVAGGVSTEAFF. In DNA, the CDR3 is TGCGCCAGCAGCTTGGCCGTGGCAGGGGGTGTGAGCACTGAAGCTTTCTTT.

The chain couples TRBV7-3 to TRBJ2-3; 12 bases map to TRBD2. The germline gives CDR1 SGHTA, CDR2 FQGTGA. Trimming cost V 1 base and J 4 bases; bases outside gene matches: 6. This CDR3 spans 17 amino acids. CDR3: CASSLRALAGGSDTQYF. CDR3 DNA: TGTGCCAGCAGCTTAAGGGCGCTAGCGGGAGGGTCAGATACGCAGTATTTT.

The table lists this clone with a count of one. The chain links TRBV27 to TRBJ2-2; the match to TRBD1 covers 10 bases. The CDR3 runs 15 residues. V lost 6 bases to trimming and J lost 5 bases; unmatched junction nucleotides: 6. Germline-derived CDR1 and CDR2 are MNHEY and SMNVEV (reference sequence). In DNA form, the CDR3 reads TGTGCCAGCAGACCGGGACAGGGGAAGACCGGGGAGCTGTTTTTT. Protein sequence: CASRPGQGKTGELFF.

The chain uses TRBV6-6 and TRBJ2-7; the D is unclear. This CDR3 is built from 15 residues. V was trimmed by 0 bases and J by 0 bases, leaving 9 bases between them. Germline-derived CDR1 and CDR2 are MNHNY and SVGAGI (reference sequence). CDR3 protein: CASSYSSVGSYEQYF. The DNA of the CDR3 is TGTGCCAGCAGTTACTCCAGCGTAGGCTCCTACGAGCAGTACTTC.

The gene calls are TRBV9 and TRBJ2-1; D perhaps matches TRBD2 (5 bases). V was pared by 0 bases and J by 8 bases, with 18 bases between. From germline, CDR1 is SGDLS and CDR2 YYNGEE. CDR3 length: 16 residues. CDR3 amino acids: CASSVGGIGGFDEQFF. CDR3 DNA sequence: TGTGCCAGCAGCGTAGGAGGGATAGGCGGGTTCGATGAGCAGTTCTTC.

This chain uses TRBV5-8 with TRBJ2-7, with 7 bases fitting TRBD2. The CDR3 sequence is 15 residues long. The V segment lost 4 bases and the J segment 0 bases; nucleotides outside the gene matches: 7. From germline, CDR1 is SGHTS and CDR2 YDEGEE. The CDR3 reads CASSLKAGSSYEQYF. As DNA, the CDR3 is TGTGCCAGCAGCCTAAAAGCGGGATCCTCCTACGAGCAGTACTTC. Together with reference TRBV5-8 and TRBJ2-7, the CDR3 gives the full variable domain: EAGVTQSPTHLIKTRGQQATLRCSPISGHTSVYWYQQALGLGLQFLLWYDEGEERNRGNFPPRFSGRQFPNYSSELNVNALELEDSALYLCASSLKAGSSYEQYFGPGTRLTVT.

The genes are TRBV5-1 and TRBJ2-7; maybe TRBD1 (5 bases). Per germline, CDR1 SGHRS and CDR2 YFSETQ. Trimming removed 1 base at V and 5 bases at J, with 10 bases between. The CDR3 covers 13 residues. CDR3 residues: CASSLNQGHEQYF. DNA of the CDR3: TGCGCCAGCAGCTTGAACCAGGGCCACGAGCAGTACTTC.

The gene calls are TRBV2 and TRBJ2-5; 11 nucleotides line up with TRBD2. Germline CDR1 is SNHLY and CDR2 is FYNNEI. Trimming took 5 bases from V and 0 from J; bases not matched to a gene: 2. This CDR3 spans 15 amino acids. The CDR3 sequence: CASSTSGGHQETQYF. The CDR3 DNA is TGTGCCAGCAGTACTAGCGGGGGCCACCAAGAGACCCAGTACTTC.

In DNA form, the CDR3 reads TGTGCCAGCTTCGGTGCGGACACCGGGGAGCTGTTTTTT. Its protein is CASFGADTGELFF. The chain joins TRBV13 to TRBJ2-2; D is uncertain. The ends were cut back, 8 bases at V and 3 bases at J, with 10 bases in the middle. Germline V gene data show CDR1 as PRHDT and CDR2 as FYEKMQ (reference sequence). The CDR3 totals 13 residues. The full variable domain, completed using reference TRBV13 and TRBJ2-2, is AAGVIQSPRHLIKEKRETATLKCYPIPRHDTVYWYQQGPGQDPQFLISFYEKMQSDKGSIPDRFSAQQFSDYHSELNMSSLELGDSALYFCASFGADTGELFFGEGSRLTVL.

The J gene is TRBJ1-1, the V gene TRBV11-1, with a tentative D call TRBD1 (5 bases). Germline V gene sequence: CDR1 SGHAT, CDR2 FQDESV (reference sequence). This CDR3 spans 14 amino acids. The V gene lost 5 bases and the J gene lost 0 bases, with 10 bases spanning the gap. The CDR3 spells CASSLGLMNTEAFF. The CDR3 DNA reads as TGTGCCAGCAGCCTGGGACTGATGAACACTGAAGCTTTCTTT.

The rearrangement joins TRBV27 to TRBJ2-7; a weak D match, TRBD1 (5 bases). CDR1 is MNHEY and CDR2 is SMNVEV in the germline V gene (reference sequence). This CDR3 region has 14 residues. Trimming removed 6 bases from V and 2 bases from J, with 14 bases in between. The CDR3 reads CASSSTVFPYEQYF. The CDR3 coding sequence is TGTGCCAGCAGCTCGACAGTCTTCCCCTACGAGCAGTACTTC.

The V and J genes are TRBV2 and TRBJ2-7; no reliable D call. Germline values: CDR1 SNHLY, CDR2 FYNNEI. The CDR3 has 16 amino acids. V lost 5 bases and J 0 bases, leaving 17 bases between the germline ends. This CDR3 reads CASSPKEPAISYEQYF. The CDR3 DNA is TGTGCCAGCAGTCCCAAGGAGCCAGCCATCTCCTACGAGCAGTACTTC. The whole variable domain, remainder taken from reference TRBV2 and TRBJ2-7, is EPEVTQTPSHQVTQMGQEVILRCVPISNHLYFYWYRQILGQKVEFLVSFYNNEISEKSEIFDDQFSVERPDGSNFTLKIRSTKLEDSAMYFCASSPKEPAISYEQYFGPGTRLTVT.

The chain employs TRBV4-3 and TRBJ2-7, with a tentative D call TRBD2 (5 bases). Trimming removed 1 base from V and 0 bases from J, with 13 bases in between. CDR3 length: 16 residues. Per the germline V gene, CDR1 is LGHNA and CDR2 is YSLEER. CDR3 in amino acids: CASSQGSAGSSYEQYF. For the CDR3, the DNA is TGCGCCAGCAGCCAAGGTTCCGCGGGTAGCTCCTACGAGCAGTACTTC.